These 20 T cell receptor beta chains came from one sample sequenced in a study of blood T cells in healthy people across ages. It was with a sample-barcoded 5' primer and a J-beta primer mix that a second PCR of roughly 7 to 12 cycles was run. TCRdb independently ran MiXCR on the 5' RACE reads; one entry per CDR3 protein. The sample lists around 1,600,000 distinct CDR3 sequences, approximately 43% occurring once. Sequenced sample: blood. All receptors derive from a woman aged 18-29 years in good health.

This clonotype came up a few times. V is TRBV7-9 and J is TRBJ2-1; the match to TRBD2 covers 8 bases. The CDR3 has 15 amino acids. CDR1 is SEHNR, CDR2 FQNEAQ, per germline (reference sequence). V shed 3 bases and J 8 bases; nucleotides not matched to a gene: 9. The CDR3 reads CASSLNTGGPYEQFF. The DNA of the CDR3 is TGTGCCAGCAGCTTGAATACGGGAGGGCCTTATGAGCAGTTCTTC.

The chain combines TRBV7-2 with TRBJ2-6; D is unresolved. Trimming left V 4 bases short and J 0 bases short, with 7 bases between. This CDR3 has 15 amino acids. CDR1 is SGHTA and CDR2 is FQGNSA in the germline V gene. The CDR3: CASSSDDSGANVLTF. CDR3 in DNA: TGTGCCAGCAGCTCGGATGACTCTGGGGCCAACGTCCTGACTTTC. Combining the CDR3 with reference TRBV7-2 and TRBJ2-6 gives the whole variable domain GAGVSQSPSNKVTEKGKDVELRCDPISGHTALYWYRQSLGQGLEFLIYFQGNSAPDKSGLPSDRFSAERTGGSVSTLTIQRTQQEDSAVYLCASSSDDSGANVLTFGAGSRLTVL.

The V and J genes are TRBV20-1 and TRBJ2-3, with TRBD1 as a possible D gene (5 bases). Trimming pared 7 bases from V and 4 bases from J, leaving 15 bases between. Germline V gives CDR1 DFQATT, CDR2 SNEGSKA (reference sequence). There are 13 residues in the CDR3. The CDR3 here is CSVPRKGADTQYF. As DNA, the CDR3 is TGCAGTGTCCCACGGAAAGGGGCAGATACGCAGTATTTT.

A remark on this clonotype: It is unclear where the CDR3 begins or ends on the DNA, so no DNA is shown, and the CDR3 is as TCRdb lists it. The chain is built from TRBV25-1 and TRBJ1-6; no DNA check was done on the table's D call, TRBD1. Germline V gene lookup returns CDR1 MGHDK and CDR2 SYGVNS. The CDR3 is 12 residues long, ends included. The CDR3 sequence: CASSEWGQGIHF.

V usage is TRBV5-1 and J usage is TRBJ1-4; D remains ambiguous. V was cut by 0 bases and J by 0 bases, with 6 bases left in between. Germline lookup yields CDR1 SGHRS and CDR2 YFSETQ. The length of the CDR3 is 15 residues. CDR3 region: CASSLEWTTNEKLFF. As DNA, the CDR3 is TGCGCCAGCAGCTTGGAATGGACAACTAATGAAAAACTGTTTTTT.

The chain uses TRBV28 and TRBJ2-5; D unclear. The J call is doubtful: the DNA matches TRBJ2-7 better. CDR1 and CDR2 (germline): MDHEN, SYDVKM. CDR3 size: 11 residues. The CDR3 DNA is TGTGCCAGCAGCGCAAGTAACGAGCAGTACTTC. As protein: CASSASNEQYF.

This chain joins TRBV5-1 and TRBJ2-7; possibly TRBD1 or TRBD2 for D (5 bases each). Germline V gene sequence: CDR1 SGHRS, CDR2 YFSETQ. There are 13 residues in the CDR3. V gave up 4 bases and J gave up 5 bases, with 13 bases separating them. CDR3 DNA: TGCGCCAGCAGCCCGTGGGACCCTCACGAGCAGTACTTC. It encodes CASSPWDPHEQYF.

In this sample, this clonotype turned up many times. The chain carries TRBV10-3 and TRBJ2-5; 7 nucleotides line up with TRBD2. The CDR3 has 13 residues. V shed 4 bases, J shed 4 bases, and the junction held 3 bases outside the gene matches. Germline-derived CDR1 and CDR2 are ENHRY and SYGVKD. The CDR3 DNA follows: TGTGCCATCAGTGGGGGACTACGAGAGACCCAGTACTTC. Encoded protein: CAISGGLRETQYF.

This clonotype has just a few counts. This chain uses TRBV7-2 with TRBJ2-3, with D unresolved. The CDR3 is 17 residues long. Germline CDR1 SGHTA, CDR2 FQGNSA. V lost 2 bases, J lost 2 bases, and 17 bases lay in between. CDR3 bases: TGTGCCAGCAGCTTATCTCAGGTGTTCCCCTTCACAGATACGCAGTATTTT. The encoded protein is CASSLSQVFPFTDTQYF.

This clonotype came up a few times. The CDR3 sequence is CATGKTAQNTEAFF. Here the CDR3 DNA reads TGTGCCACCGGAAAGACAGCCCAGAACACTGAAGCTTTCTTT. V is TRBV15 and J is TRBJ1-1; tentative D call: TRBD1 (5 bases). The V and J ends lost 8 bases and 1 base respectively, with 14 bases between them. CDR1 is LNHNV, CDR2 YYDKDF, per germline (reference sequence). The CDR3 extends over 14 amino acids.

The V call is TRBV5-1, the J call TRBJ1-5; tentatively, D is TRBD1 (5 bases). Germline lookup yields CDR1 SGHRS and CDR2 YFSETQ. The CDR3 spans 14 residues. The V and J ends lost 4 bases and 9 bases respectively, with 17 bases between them. The chain's CDR3 is CASSLLGGESPQHF. As DNA, the CDR3 is TGCGCCAGCAGCCTGCTCGGGGGGGAATCGCCCCAGCATTTT.

The CDR3 here is CASSFGGPGGVTEAFF. CDR3 nucleotides: TGTGCCAGCAGCTTTGGGGGCCCGGGGGGTGTCACTGAAGCTTTCTTT. The V call is TRBV7-2, the J call TRBJ1-1, with D perhaps matching TRBD1 (6 bases). Deletions cut 3 bases from V and 4 bases from J, with 18 bases between. This CDR3 has 16 residues. The germline V gene encodes CDR1 SGHTA and CDR2 FQGNSA. The whole variable domain, filled in from reference TRBV7-2 and TRBJ1-1, reads GAGVSQSPSNKVTEKGKDVELRCDPISGHTALYWYRQSLGQGLEFLIYFQGNSAPDKSGLPSDRFSAERTGGSVSTLTIQRTQQEDSAVYLCASSFGGPGGVTEAFFGQGTRLTVV.

The chain uses TRBV19 and TRBJ2-7, with D perhaps matching TRBD2 (5 bases). This CDR3 contains 13 residues. Trimming took 5 bases from V and 6 from J, leaving 14 bases between them. Germline V gene lookup returns CDR1 LNHDA and CDR2 SQIVND (reference sequence). The CDR3 sequence: CASSATPGIEQYF. As DNA, the CDR3 is TGTGCCAGTAGTGCTACTCCGGGGATCGAGCAGTACTTC.

The chain employs TRBV24-1 and TRBJ2-1; 7 nucleotides align to TRBD2. This CDR3 has 13 residues. J was trimmed by 7 bases and V by 8 bases; bases with no gene match: 7. The germline V gene has CDR1 KGHDR and CDR2 SFDVKD. CDR3 loop: CATTREGLNEQFF. The CDR3 region has the DNA TGTGCCACCACGAGGGAGGGCTTGAATGAGCAGTTCTTC.

The chain has TRBV12-3 or TRBV12-4 and TRBJ2-7; possible D gene TRBD1, 5 bases. Deletions cut 3 bases from V and 4 bases from J, with 7 bases between. The CDR3 covers 12 residues. The CDR3 DNA reads TGTGCCAGCAGTTTCAAGGGGTACGAGCAGTACTTC. Translation: CASSFKGYEQYF.

The V call is TRBV28, the J call TRBJ2-7; tentatively, D is TRBD2 (6 bases). The CDR3 consists of 15 residues. V was cut by 3 bases and J by 6 bases, with 18 bases left in between. Germline loops: CDR1 MDHEN, CDR2 SYDVKM. The CDR3 protein is CASSFIWDSSPEQYF. The CDR3, as DNA: TGTGCCAGCAGTTTTATCTGGGACTCGTCGCCCGAGCAGTACTTC.

This clonotype turned up a few times. This sequence joins TRBV12-3 or TRBV12-4 and TRBJ1-5; D uncertain. Deletions cut 8 bases from V and 9 bases from J, with 20 bases between. The CDR3 is made up of 14 amino acids. Here the CDR3 DNA reads TGTGCCAGCTCCACTGCGTGGGATGGCCGGCCCCAGCATTTT. This gives the protein CASSTAWDGRPQHF.

This chain links TRBV7-2 with TRBJ2-1, with TRBD1 matching 7 bases. Germline CDR1 SGHTA, CDR2 FQGNSA. This CDR3 is 15 amino acids long. V was pared by 2 bases and J by 3 bases, with 4 bases of the junction left unmatched. CDR3 protein: CASSLPGQDYNEQFF. The CDR3 DNA reads TGTGCCAGCAGCTTACCCGGACAGGACTACAATGAGCAGTTCTTC. The entire variable domain, with the rest obtained from reference TRBV7-2 and TRBJ2-1, is as follows: GAGVSQSPSNKVTEKGKDVELRCDPISGHTALYWYRQSLGQGLEFLIYFQGNSAPDKSGLPSDRFSAERTGGSVSTLTIQRTQQEDSAVYLCASSLPGQDYNEQFFGPGTRLTVL.

The chain recombines TRBV6-6 with TRBJ2-7; perhaps D is TRBD1 or TRBD2 (6 bases each). CDR3 length equals 13 residues. Germline V gene sequence: CDR1 MNHNY, CDR2 SVGAGI (reference sequence). CDR3 DNA: TGTGCAACTTTAGGGGGGAGCTCCTACGAGCAGTACTTC. Amino acids: CATLGGSSYEQYF.

The rearrangement links TRBV3-1 to TRBJ2-6; a weak D match, TRBD1 (6 bases). Deletions cut 3 bases from V and 0 bases from J, with 6 bases between. Germline V gene sequence: CDR1 LGHDT, CDR2 YNNKEL (reference sequence). The length of the CDR3 is 15 residues. The CDR3 loop is CASSQGASGANVLTF. The CDR3 DNA sequence: TGTGCCAGCAGCCAGGGGGCCTCTGGGGCCAACGTCCTGACTTTC.